Reported below is one TCR beta chain. What it binds is unknown. A read error may account for a junction end that differs from germline. The CDR3 is 17 residues long. In germline, CDR1 is SGHAT, CDR2 FQNNGV. The tissue used was unsorted bulk material of about 19-31 mg. RNA and DNA were co-extracted from it with the AllPrep DNA/RNA mini kit. Sampling of every tumor involved five separate regions. These included the tumor centre. Whichever tumor sample was examined, it had over 80% viable tumor cells. These data belong to a study of tumor-infiltrating lymphocytes in primary liver carcinoma. Total RNA (around 500 ng) served as template for TCR beta cDNA synthesis primed by a constant-region primer. Amplification in three nested multiplex PCR rounds with slightly modified ARM-PCR gave rise to TCR beta libraries. Investigators reported that the first two PCR rounds, at around 9 cycles each, used TRBV1-TRBV30 forward primers with a C-beta reverse primer. TCRdb reanalysed the multiplex PCR reads using MiXCR and keeps one entry per CDR3 protein. The table includes just over 30,000 distinct CDR3 sequences, 60% to 80% detected once.

Study findings and constraints: Only about 7.5-24% of top clones were detected in all five tumor regions.

This sequence originates from a woman in her 30s with primary liver carcinoma and hepatitis B virus infection. This chain links TRBV11-2 with TRBJ2-7; possible D gene TRBD1, 8 bases. The sample taken for sequencing was liver tumor tissue from sampling region 3. The sample's subset: tumor region T3, left-lateral pole. The CDR3 here is CASSITGGDSWTYEQYF. CDR3 coding DNA: TGTGCCAGCAGTATCACAGGGGGGGACTCTTGGACCTACGAGCAGTACTTT.